This T cell receptor (beta chain) was observed in a study of blood T cell repertoires in COVID-19. Across the study: Material from acute and convalescent COVID-19 was sourced from the United States, Italy and Spain. Sources were T cells, B-cell-depleted T cells, or PBMCs; the material itself was cDNA or gDNA.

Authors' data handling: It was from reference gene primer amplification that nucleated cell counts were estimated. Clones were read by immunoSEQ multiplex PCR, and TCRdb kept only the in-frame ones, dropping some. The D gene and trimming were derived from the DNA, and the V and J assignments and clone size from that table. The data show about 440,000 clones, with around 89% seen just once and 4% to 4.5% held by the top ten. Material: peripheral blood. This TCR was sampled from a woman aged 25 to 45 with acute or convalescent COVID-19.

As DNA, the CDR3 is TGTGCCAGCAGCTTACCGCAGGGGGCGTACGAGCAGTACTTC. Its translation is CASSLPQGAYEQYF. The rearrangement links TRBV5-6 to TRBJ2-7; 8 bases match TRBD1. The ends lost 2 bases at V and 4 bases at J; junction bases unmatched: 5. Germline values: CDR1 SGHDT, CDR2 YYEEEE. This CDR3 is 14 amino acids long.